The source of this T cell receptor (beta chain) is a study of vaccination and CD4 T cells after COVID-19. Turning to the study itself: The study enrolled six male and four female convalescents, two of whom were Hispanic. The authors exposed cells to overlapping spike peptides derived from SARS-CoV-2, HCoV-NL63, HCoV-OC43 and HCoV-229E. Each post-COVID sample was drawn after diagnosis, and the median interval was roughly 100 days (range 35 to 161). Broader study findings: The study found that a median approximately 90% of reactive clones in convalescent patients appeared only post-vaccination.

V was pared by 7 bases and J by 5 bases, with 2 bases between. The CDR3 runs 9 residues. Germline V gene lookup returns CDR1 MNHEY and CDR2 SVGAGI. Once obtained from cultured CD4+ T cells, the DNA was sequenced using the Oncomine TCR Beta short-read assay. TCRdb re-called the PCR reads through MiXCR, storing one row per CDR3 protein. The sample shows 6,600 or so distinct CDR3 sequences, approximately 40% of them seen only once. With respect to this clonotype: Its antigen is as yet unknown.

The sample's treatment: roughly 10-day PBMC culture with coronavirus spike peptide pools or control peptides (ViraFEST assay). It was before the COVID-19 pandemic (2011-2018) that the unexposed donor's CD4+ T cells were collected. The receptor's source is a human donor in good health. J is TRBJ1-2 and V is TRBV6-5; D uncertain. The sample comprised CD4+ T cells from blood, cultured in vitro. The CDR3 nucleotides are TGTGCCAGCAATTATGGCTACACCTTC. Its translation: CASNYGYTF.